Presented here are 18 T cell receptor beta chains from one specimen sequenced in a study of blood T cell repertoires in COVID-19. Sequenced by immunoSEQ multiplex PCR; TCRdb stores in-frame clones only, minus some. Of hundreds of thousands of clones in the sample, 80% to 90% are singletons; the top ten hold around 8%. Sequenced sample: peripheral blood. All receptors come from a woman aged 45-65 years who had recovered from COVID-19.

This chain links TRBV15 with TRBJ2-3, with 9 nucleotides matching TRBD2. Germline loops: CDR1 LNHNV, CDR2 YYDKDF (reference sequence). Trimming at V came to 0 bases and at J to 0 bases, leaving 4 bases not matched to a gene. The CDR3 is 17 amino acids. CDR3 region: CATSREASGTSTDTQYF. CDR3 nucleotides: TGTGCCACCAGCAGAGAGGCTAGCGGGACTAGCACAGATACGCAGTATTTT.

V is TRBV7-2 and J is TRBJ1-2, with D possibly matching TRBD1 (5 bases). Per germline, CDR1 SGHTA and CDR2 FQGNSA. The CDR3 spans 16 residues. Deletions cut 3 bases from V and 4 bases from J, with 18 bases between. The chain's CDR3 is CASSFAGRVGSYGYTF. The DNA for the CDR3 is TGTGCCAGCAGCTTTGCAGGGCGCGTCGGCTCCTATGGCTACACCTTC.

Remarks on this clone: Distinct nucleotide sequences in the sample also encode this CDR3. The DNA of the CDR3 is TGTGCCAGCAGCGAGGGCGGATCTTATGGCTACACCTTC. Its protein is CASSEGGSYGYTF. The J gene is TRBJ1-2, the V gene TRBV28, with unresolved D. V was clipped by 6 bases and J by 5 bases, with 13 bases between them. Germline V lookup: CDR1 MDHEN, CDR2 SYDVKM. This CDR3 region has 13 residues.

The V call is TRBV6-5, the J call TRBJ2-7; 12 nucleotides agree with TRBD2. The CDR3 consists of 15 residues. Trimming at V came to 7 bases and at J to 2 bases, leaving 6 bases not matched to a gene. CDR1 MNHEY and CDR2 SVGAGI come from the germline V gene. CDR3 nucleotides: TGTGCCAGCACCCCGACTAGCGGGAGACCCTACGAGCAGTACTTC. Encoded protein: CASTPTSGRPYEQYF.

The chain's CDR3 is CASSQDLSNEKLFF. In DNA form, the CDR3 reads TGTGCCAGCAGCCAAGATCTCTCTAATGAAAAACTGTTTTTT. This chain uses TRBV14 with TRBJ1-4; no firm D call. Germline CDR1 and CDR2: SGHDN and FVKESK. This CDR3 has 14 amino acids. Trimming stripped 0 bases from V and 3 bases from J, with 5 bases between.

In nucleotides, the CDR3 is TGTGCCAGTACGAAAAGTATAGTCGTTGATCCGCCCGGGGAGCTGTTTTTT. It translates to CASTKSIVVDPPGELFF. This chain connects TRBV19 to TRBJ2-2; D ambiguous. The germline gives CDR1 LNHDA, CDR2 SQIVND (reference sequence). The V gene lost 7 bases and the J gene lost 6 bases, with 24 bases spanning the gap. The CDR3 runs to 17 residues.

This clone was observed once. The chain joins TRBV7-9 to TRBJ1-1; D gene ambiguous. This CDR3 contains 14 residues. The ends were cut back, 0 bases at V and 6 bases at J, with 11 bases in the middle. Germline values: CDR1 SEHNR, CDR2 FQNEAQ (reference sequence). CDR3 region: CASSLAREYPEAFF. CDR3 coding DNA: TGTGCCAGCAGCTTAGCCCGGGAGTACCCTGAAGCTTTCTTT.

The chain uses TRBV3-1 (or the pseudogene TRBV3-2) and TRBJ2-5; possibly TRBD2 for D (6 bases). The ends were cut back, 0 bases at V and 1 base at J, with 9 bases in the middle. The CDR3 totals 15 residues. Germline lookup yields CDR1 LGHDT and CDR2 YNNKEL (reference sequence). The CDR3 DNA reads TGTGCCAGCAGCCAAGATCGGCGGGGCCAAGAGACCCAGTACTTC. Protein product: CASSQDRRGQETQYF.

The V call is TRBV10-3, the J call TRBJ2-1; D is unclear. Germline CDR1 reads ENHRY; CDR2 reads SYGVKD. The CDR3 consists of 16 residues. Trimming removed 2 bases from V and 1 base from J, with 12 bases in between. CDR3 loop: CAISEAADQSYNEQFF. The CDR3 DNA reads TGTGCCATCAGTGAGGCCGCCGATCAGTCCTACAATGAGCAGTTCTTC.

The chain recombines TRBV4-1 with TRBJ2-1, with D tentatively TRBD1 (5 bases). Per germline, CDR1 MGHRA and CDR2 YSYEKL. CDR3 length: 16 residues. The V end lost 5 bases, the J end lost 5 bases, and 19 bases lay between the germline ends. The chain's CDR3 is CASSGAWVRGHNEQFF. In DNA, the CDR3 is TGCGCCAGCAGCGGGGCTTGGGTAAGGGGTCACAATGAGCAGTTCTTC.

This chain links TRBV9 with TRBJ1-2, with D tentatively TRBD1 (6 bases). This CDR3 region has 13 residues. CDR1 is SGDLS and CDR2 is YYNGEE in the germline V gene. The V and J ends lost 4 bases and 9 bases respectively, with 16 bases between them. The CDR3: CASSPPTGHSYTF. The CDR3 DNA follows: TGTGCCAGCAGCCCTCCGACAGGTCACAGCTACACCTTC.

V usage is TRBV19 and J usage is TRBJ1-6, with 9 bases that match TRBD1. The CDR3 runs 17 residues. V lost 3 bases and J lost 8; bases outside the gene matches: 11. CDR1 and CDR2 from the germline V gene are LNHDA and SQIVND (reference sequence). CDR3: CASSIRPSTGGYSPLHF. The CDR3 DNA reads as TGTGCCAGTAGTATCCGCCCATCGACAGGGGGATATTCACCCCTCCACTTT.

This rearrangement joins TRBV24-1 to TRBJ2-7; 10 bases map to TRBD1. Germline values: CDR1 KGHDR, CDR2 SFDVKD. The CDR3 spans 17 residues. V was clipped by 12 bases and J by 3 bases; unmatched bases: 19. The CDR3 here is CARPGQGFRQRDYEQYF. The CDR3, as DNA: TGTGCCCGTCCGGGACAGGGGTTTCGACAAAGAGACTACGAGCAGTACTTC.

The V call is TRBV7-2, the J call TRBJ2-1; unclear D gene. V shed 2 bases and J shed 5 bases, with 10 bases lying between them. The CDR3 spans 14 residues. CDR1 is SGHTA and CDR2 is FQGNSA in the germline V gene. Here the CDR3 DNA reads TGTGCCAGCAGCTTAAACTCGGTGAACAATGAGCAGTTCTTC. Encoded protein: CASSLNSVNNEQFF.

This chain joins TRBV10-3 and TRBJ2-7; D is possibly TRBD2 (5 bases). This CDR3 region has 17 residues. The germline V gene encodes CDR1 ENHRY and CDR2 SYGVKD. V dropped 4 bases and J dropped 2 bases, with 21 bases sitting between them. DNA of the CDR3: TGTGCCATCAGTGCGTCCAATCCGGGAAGAGGGACCTACGAGCAGTACTTC. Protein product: CAISASNPGRGTYEQYF.

DNA for the CDR3: TGTGCCAGCAGCTTCGGACAGGGAGGGGGAGGCACTGAAGCTTTCTTT. Translation gives CASSFGQGGGGTEAFF. This rearrangement joins TRBV7-2 to TRBJ1-1; 8 bases match TRBD1. In germline, CDR1 is SGHTA, CDR2 FQGNSA. The CDR3 is 16 amino acids. V shed 3 bases and J 4 bases; nucleotides not matched to a gene: 10.

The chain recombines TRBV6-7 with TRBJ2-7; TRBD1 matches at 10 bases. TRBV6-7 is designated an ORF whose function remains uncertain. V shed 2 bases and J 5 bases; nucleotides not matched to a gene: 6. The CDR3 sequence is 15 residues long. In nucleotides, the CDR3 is TGTGCCAGCAGTTACGCCAGACAGGGGGCGAACGAGCAGTACTTC. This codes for CASSYARQGANEQYF.

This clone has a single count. The CDR3 reads CASSFTSPNGEQFF. DNA of the CDR3: TGTGCCAGCAGCTTTACTAGCCCCAACGGTGAGCAGTTCTTC. V gene TRBV11-3 combines with J gene TRBJ2-1; D possibly corresponds to TRBD2 (6 bases). This CDR3 is built from 14 residues. Germline V gives CDR1 SGHNT, CDR2 YENEEA. V lost 3 bases, J lost 9 bases, and 15 bases lay in between.